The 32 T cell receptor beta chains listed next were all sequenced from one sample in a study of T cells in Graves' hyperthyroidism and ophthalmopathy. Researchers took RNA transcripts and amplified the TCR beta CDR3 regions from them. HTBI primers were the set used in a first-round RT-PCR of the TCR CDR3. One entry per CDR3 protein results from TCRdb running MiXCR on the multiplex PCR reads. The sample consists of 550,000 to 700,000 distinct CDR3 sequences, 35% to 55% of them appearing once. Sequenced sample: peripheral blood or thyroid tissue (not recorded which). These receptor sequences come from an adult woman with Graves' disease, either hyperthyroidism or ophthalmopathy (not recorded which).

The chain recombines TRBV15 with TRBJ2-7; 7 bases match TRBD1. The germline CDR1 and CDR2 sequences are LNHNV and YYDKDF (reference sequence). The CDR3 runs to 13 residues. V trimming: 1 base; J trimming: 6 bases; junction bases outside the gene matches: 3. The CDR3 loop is CATSRGDSSEQYF. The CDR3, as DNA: TGTGCCACCAGCAGAGGGGACAGTTCCGAGCAGTACTTC.

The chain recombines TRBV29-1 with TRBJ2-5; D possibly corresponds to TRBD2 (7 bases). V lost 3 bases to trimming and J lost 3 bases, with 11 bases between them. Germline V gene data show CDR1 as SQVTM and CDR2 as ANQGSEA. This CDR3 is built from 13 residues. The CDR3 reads CSVDRGAEETQYF. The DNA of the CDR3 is TGCAGCGTTGACCGGGGGGCGGAAGAGACCCAGTACTTC. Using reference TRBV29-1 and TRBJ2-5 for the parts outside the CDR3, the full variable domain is SAVISQKPSRDICQRGTSLTIQCQVDSQVTMMFWYRQQPGQSLTLIATANQGSEATYESGFVIDKFPISRPNLTFSTLTVSNMSPEDSSIYLCSVDRGAEETQYFGPGTRLLVL.

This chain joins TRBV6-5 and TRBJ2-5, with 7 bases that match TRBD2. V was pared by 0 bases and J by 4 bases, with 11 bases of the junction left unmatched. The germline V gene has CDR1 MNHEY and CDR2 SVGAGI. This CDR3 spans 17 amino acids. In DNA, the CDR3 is TGTGCCAGCAGTTACTCCCCAGGGAGGGAGTCTAGAGAGACCCAGTACTTC. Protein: CASSYSPGRESRETQYF.

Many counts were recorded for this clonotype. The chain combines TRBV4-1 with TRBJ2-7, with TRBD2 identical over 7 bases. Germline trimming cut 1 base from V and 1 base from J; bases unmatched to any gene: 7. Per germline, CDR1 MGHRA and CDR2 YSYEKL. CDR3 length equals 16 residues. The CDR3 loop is CASSQGGGRRSYEQYF. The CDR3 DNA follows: TGCGCCAGCAGCCAAGGGGGAGGGAGAAGGTCCTACGAGCAGTACTTC.

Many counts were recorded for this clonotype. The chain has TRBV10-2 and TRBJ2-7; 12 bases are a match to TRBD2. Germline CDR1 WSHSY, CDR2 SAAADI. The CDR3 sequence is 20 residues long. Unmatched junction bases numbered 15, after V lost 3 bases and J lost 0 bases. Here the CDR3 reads CASSDSRGLAGRASSYEQYF. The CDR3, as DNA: TGCGCCAGCAGTGACTCTCGGGGACTAGCGGGCCGTGCAAGCTCCTACGAGCAGTACTTC.

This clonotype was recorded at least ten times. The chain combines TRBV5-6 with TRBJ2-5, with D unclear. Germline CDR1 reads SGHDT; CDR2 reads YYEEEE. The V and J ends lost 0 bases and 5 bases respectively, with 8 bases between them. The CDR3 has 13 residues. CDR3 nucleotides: TGTGCCAGCAGCTTGGTTAGCCTCGAGACCCAGTACTTC. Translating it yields CASSLVSLETQYF.

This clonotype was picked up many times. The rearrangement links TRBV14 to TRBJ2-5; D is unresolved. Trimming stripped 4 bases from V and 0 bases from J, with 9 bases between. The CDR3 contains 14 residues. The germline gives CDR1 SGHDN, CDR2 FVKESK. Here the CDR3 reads CASSLRPYQETQYF. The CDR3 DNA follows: TGTGCCAGCAGCCTCCGACCATACCAAGAGACCCAGTACTTC.

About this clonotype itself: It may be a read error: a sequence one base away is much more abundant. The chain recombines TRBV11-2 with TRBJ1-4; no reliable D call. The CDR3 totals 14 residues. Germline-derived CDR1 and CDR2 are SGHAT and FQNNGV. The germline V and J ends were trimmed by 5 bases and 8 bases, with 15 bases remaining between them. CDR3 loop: CASSRGGGEEKLFF. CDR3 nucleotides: TGTGCCAGCAGCCGGGGAGGCGGGGAGGAAAAACTGTTTTTT.

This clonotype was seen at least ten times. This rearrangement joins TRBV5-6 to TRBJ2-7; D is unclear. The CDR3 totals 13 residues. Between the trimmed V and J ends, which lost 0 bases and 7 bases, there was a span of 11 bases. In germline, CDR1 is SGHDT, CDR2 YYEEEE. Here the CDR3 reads CASSLGLAMEQYF. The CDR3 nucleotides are TGTGCCAGCAGCTTGGGATTGGCTATGGAGCAGTACTTC. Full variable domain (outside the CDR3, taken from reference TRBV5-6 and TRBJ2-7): DAGVTQSPTHLIKTRGQQVTLRCSPKSGHDTVSWYQQALGQGPQFIFQYYEEEERQRGNFPDRFSGHQFPNYSSELNVNALLLGDSALYLCASSLGLAMEQYFGPGTRLTVT.

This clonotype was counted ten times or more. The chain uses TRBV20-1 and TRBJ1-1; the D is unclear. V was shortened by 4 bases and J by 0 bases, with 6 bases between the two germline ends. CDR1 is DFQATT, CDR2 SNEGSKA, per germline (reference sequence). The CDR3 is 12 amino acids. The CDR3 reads CSATTVNTEAFF. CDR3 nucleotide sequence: TGCAGTGCTACTACAGTGAACACTGAAGCTTTCTTT.

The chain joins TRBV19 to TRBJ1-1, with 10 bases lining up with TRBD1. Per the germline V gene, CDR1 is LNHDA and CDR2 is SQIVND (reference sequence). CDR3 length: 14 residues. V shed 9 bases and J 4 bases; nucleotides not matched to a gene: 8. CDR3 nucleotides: TGTGCCAGCGGCGGGACAGGGGAAGGCACTGAAGCTTTCTTT. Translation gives CASGGTGEGTEAFF. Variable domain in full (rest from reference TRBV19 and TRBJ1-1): DGGITQSPKYLFRKEGQNVTLSCEQNLNHDAMYWYRQDPGQGLRLIYYSQIVNDFQKGDIAEGYSVSREKKESFPLTVTSAQKNPTAFYLCASGGTGEGTEAFFGQGTRLTVV.

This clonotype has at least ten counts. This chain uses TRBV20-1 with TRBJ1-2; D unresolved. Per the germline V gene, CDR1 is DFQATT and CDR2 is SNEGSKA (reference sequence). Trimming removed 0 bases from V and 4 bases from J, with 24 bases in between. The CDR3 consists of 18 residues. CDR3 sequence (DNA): TGCAGTGCTAGAGATCGATCCCCGGCAGCGTACCCCCGCTATGGCTACACCTTC. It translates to CSARDRSPAAYPRYGYTF.

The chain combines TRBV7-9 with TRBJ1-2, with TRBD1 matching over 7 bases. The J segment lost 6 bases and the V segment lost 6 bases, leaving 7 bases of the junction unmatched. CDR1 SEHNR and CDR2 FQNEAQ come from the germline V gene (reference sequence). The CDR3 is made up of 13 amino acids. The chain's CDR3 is CASSPDRDHGYTF. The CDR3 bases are TGTGCCAGCAGTCCTGACAGGGACCATGGCTACACCTTC.

This CDR3 is CARGEGQNAAYEQYF. DNA of the CDR3: TGTGCCAGGGGGGAAGGACAGAATGCCGCCTACGAGCAGTACTTC. The chain carries TRBV7-9 and TRBJ2-7; maybe TRBD1 (6 bases). The V gene lost 9 bases and the J gene lost 2 bases, with 20 bases spanning the gap. Germline V lookup: CDR1 SEHNR, CDR2 FQNEAQ (reference sequence). The length of the CDR3 is 15 residues. Full variable domain (remainder filled in from reference TRBV7-9 and TRBJ2-7): DTGVSQNPRHKITKRGQNVTFRCDPISEHNRLYWYRQTLGQGPEFLTYFQNEAQLEKSRLLSDRFSAERPKGSFSTLEIQRTEQGDSAMYLCARGEGQNAAYEQYFGPGTRLTVT.

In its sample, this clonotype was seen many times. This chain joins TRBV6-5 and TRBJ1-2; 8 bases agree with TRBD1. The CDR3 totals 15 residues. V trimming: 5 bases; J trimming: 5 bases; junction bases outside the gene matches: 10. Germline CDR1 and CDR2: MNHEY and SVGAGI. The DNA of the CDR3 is TGTGCCAGCAGTCCCCCCAGGGGGCGCGGTTATGGCTACACCTTC. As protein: CASSPPRGRGYGYTF.

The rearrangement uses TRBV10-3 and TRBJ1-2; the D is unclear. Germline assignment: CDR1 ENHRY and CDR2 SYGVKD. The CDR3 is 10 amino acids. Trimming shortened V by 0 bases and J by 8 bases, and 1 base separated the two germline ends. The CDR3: CAISESGYTF. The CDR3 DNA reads TGTGCCATCAGTGAGTCCGGCTACACCTTC.

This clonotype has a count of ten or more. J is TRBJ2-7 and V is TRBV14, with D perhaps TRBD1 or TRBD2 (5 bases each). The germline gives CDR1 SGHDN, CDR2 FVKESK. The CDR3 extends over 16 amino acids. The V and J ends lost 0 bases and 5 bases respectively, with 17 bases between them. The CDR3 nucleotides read TGTGCCAGCAGCCAAGATATCCCGGGAATAGGGGACGAGCAGTACTTC. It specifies CASSQDIPGIGDEQYF.

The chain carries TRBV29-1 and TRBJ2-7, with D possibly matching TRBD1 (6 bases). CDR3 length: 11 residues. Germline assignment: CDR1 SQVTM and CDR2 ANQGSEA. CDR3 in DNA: TGCAGTGCTGGGGACAACTACGAGCAGTACTTC. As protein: CSAGDNYEQYF.

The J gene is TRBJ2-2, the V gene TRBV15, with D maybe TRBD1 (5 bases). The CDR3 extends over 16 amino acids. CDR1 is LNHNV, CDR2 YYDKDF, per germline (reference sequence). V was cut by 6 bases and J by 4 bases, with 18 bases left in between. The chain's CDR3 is CATRGPTAAVTGELFF. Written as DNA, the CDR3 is TGTGCCACCAGAGGTCCGACAGCCGCCGTCACCGGGGAGCTGTTTTTT.

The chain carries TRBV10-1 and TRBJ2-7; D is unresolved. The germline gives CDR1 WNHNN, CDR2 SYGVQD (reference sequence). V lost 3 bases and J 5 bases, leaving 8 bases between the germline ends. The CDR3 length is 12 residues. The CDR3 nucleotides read TGCGCCAGCAGTGAATACGTCCACGAGCAGTACTTC. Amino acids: CASSEYVHEQYF.

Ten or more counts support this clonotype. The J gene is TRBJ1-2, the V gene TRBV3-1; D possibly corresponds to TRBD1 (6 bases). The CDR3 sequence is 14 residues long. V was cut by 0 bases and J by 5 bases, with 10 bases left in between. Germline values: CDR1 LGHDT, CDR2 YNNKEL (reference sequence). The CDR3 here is CASSQDNRVYGYTF. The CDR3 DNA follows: TGTGCCAGCAGCCAAGACAACAGGGTGTATGGCTACACCTTC.

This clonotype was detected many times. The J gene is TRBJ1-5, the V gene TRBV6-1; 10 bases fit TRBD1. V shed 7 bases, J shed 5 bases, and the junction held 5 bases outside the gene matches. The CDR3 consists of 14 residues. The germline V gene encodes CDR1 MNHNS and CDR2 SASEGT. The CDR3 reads CASIKGQGYQPQHF. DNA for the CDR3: TGTGCCAGCATTAAGGGACAGGGGTATCAGCCCCAGCATTTT.

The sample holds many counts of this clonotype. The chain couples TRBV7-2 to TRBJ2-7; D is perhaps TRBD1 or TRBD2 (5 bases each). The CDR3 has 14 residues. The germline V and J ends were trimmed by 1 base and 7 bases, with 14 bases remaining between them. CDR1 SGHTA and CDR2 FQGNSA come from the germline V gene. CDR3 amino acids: CASSLGGVVEEQYF. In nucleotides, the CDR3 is TGTGCCAGCAGCTTAGGAGGGGTGGTTGAGGAGCAGTACTTC. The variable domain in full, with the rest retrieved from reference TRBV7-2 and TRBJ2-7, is GAGVSQSPSNKVTEKGKDVELRCDPISGHTALYWYRQSLGQGLEFLIYFQGNSAPDKSGLPSDRFSAERTGGSVSTLTIQRTQQEDSAVYLCASSLGGVVEEQYFGPGTRLTVT.

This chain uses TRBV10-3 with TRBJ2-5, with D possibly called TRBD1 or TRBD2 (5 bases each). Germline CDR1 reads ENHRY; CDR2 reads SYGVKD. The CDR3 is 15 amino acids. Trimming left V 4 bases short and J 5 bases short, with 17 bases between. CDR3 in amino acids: CAISGGEGMMETQYF. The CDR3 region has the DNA TGTGCCATCAGTGGCGGCGAGGGGATGATGGAGACCCAGTACTTC.

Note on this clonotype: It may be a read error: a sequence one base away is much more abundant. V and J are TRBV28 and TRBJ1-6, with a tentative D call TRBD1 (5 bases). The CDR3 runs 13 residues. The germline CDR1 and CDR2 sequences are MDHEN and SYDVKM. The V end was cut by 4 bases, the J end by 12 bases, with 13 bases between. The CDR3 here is CASSWDGDKPLHF. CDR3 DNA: TGTGCCAGCAGTTGGGACGGGGATAAACCCCTCCACTTT.

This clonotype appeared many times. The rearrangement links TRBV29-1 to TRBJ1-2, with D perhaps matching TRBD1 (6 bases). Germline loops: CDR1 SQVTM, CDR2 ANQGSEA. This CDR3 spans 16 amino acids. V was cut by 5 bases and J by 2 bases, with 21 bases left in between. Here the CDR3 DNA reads TGCAGCGTTATCGCCGGGACAACGGTAACGAACTATGGCTACACCTTC. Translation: CSVIAGTTVTNYGYTF.

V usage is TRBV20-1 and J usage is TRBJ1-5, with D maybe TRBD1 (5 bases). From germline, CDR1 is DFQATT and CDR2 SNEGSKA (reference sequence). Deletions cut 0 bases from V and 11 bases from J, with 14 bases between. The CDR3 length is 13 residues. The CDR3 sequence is CSARDQGSQAQHF. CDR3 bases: TGCAGTGCTAGAGATCAGGGCAGCCAGGCCCAGCATTTT.

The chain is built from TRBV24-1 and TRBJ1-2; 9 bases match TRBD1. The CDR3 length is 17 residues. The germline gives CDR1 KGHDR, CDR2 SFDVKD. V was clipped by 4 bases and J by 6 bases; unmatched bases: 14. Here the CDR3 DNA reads TGTGCCACCAGTGACCCCACTTATGAAACAGGGGGCGATGGCTACACCTTC. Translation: CATSDPTYETGGDGYTF.

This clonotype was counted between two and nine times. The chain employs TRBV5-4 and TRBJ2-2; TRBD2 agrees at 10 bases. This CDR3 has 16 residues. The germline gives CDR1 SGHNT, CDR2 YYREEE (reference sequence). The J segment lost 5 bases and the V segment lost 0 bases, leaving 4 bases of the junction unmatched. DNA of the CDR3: TGTGCCAGCAGCTTGGGTCCTAGCGGGAGAACCGGGGAGCTGTTTTTT. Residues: CASSLGPSGRTGELFF.

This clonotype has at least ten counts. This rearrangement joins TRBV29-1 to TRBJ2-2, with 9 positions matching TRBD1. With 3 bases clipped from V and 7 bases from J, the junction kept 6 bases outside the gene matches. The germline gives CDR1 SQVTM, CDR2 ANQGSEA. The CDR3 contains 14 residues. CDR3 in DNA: TGCAGCGTTGAGGGACAGGGTTCAATCGGGGAGCTGTTTTTT. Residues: CSVEGQGSIGELFF.

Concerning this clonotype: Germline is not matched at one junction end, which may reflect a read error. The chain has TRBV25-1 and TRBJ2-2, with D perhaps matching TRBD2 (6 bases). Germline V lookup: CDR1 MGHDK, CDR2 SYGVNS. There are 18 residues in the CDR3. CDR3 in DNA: TGTGCCACCAGTGATTTGCGCGGGACGGCTTCGAACACCGGGGAGCTGTTTTTT. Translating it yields CATSDLRGTASNTGELFF. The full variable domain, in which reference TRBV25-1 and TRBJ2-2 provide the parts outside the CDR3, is EADIYQTPRYLVIGTGKKITLECSQTMGHDKMYWYQQDPGMELHLIHYSYGVNSTEKGDLSSESTVSRIRTEHFPLTLESARPSHTSQYLCATSDLRGTASNTGELFFGEGSRLTVL.

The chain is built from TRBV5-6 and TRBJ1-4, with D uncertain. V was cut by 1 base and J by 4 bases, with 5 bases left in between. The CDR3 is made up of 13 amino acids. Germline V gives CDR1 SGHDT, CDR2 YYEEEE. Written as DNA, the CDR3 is TGTGCCAGCAGCTTGTATGGTAATGAAAAACTGTTTTTT. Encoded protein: CASSLYGNEKLFF.